This T cell receptor (beta chain) is from a study of OX40 agonist ivuxolimab in advanced cancers. About the study as a whole: Ivuxolimab, which targeted the costimulatory receptor OX40 (CD134), was an agonistic, fully human IgG2 monoclonal antibody. Intravenous ivuxolimab was administered to patients every 2 weeks at six dose levels: 0.01, 0.1, 0.3, 1.5, 3 and 10 mg/kg. Among the roughly 54 dose-escalation patients, 19 had hepatocellular carcinoma, roughly 15 melanoma, 9 renal cell carcinoma and 9 head and neck cancer. The dose-escalation cohort was about 83% male with a mean age of approximately 60 years, ranging from roughly 23 to 90. Prior anti-PD-1, anti-PD-L1 or anti-CTLA-4 therapy was permitted, and checkpoint inhibitors had been received by less than 45% of dose-escalation patients. Partial responses were achieved by three dose-escalation patients, of whom one had hepatocellular carcinoma and two had cutaneous melanoma. Peripheral TCRbeta sequencing was intended to test whether TCR sequence diversity was altered and clonal T-cell expansion was caused by ivuxolimab. The paper covers the monotherapy dose-escalation part of the phase I ivuxolimab trial, which included N of about 56 patients. Here is what the overall study found, with its caveats: After ivuxolimab, expanded clones were on average more numerous among CD8+ T cells than among CD4+ T cells. Low levels of normalized T-cell clonal expansion were also shown by some nonresponding patients. Partial responders in the 0.1-3.0 mg/kg groups had among the lowest normalized peripheral clonal expansion, especially among CD8+ T cells. Clonal expansion of both CD4+ and CD8+ blood T cells was observed from baseline to week 6 at doses 0.1 to 3.0 mg/kg. Which antigens the clonally expanded peripheral T cells were specific for was not determined.

Genomic DNA was extracted from sorted cells for sequencing of the TCRbeta CDR3 region. TCRbeta CDR3 regions were sequenced using the immunoSEQ Assay. This is the immuneACCESS table as TCRdb keeps it, with only in-frame sequences that have V and J called. A part of the clones is gone; compared with another copy, unresolved V genes explain less than half, and the rest is unexplained. Here the sample has tens of thousands of clones; approximately 89% occur a single time. Of the sample, around 12% falls within the top ten clones. The trial excluded patients who had a history of autoimmune disease or were on systemic immunosuppression. Peripheral blood for TCR sequencing was collected from all dose cohorts at baseline, on cycle 4 day 1, and on cycle 7 day 1. The samples were drawn from a first-in-human, open-label, multicenter phase I dose-escalation trial of ivuxolimab. Adults with locally advanced or metastatic melanoma, renal cell, hepatocellular, or head and neck squamous cell carcinoma were enrolled in the trial. Before TCR sequencing, CD4+ T cells and CD8+ T cells from peripheral blood were sorted into separate populations.

About this clone itself: What antigen it recognizes has not been identified. Nothing much larger sits one base from this clone, and base qualities are not available.

The germline V and J ends show losses of 4 bases and 4 bases respectively, and no gene match explains 10 bases of the junction. Including the terminal cysteine and phenylalanine, the CDR3 comprises 17 residues. The retained sequence is limited to the CDR3, 51 bases, with the frame set at the first base. In the germline V gene, CDR1 corresponds to SGHTA and CDR2 to FQGNSA. The sample here was CD4+ or CD8+ T cells sorted from blood, taken in a trial of the OX40 agonist ivuxolimab. The TCR originated in an adult with an advanced solid tumor such as melanoma, head and neck, liver or kidney cancer. The V gene is TRBV7-2 and the J gene is TRBJ2-5; the junction holds 12 bases that match TRBD2. Here the CDR3 is given as CASSYRLAGAPVETQYF. The DNA sequence is as follows: TGTGCCAGCAGCTATAGACTAGCGGGGGCGCCGGTAGAGACCCAGTACTTC.